This T cell receptor (beta chain) appears in the sequencing data of a study of vaccination and CD4 T cells after COVID-19. Stated treatment: roughly nine-day PBMC culture with coronavirus spike peptide pools or control peptides (ViraFEST assay). This CDR3 has 17 amino acids. Trimming cost V 1 base and J 4 bases; bases outside gene matches: 7. Germline V lookup: CDR1 SGHTA, CDR2 FQGNSA. Turning to this clonotype: Its antigen remains unidentified.

The Oncomine TCR Beta short-read assay was applied to DNA of cultured CD4+ T cells. TCRdb analysed the PCR reads with MiXCR anew, one entry per CDR3 protein. Among roughly 19,000 distinct CDR3 sequences listed, approximately 60% were seen once. Sequenced material: CD4+ T cells from blood, cultured in vitro. The clonotype was recovered from a human donor who had recovered from COVID-19. The genes are TRBV7-2 and TRBJ2-3; TRBD2 aligns across 11 bases. DNA for the CDR3: TGTGCCAGCAGCTTAGGTCGTAGCGGGAGGGATTCAGATACGCAGTATTTT. Translated, it gives CASSLGRSGRDSDTQYF.